The clone carrying this T cell receptor (beta chain) was seen at least ten times. These data are taken from a study of T cells in Graves' hyperthyroidism and ophthalmopathy. In patients aged 18 to 65, hyperthyroidism was newly diagnosed, with duration under 2 months. Uncontrolled infection, other autoimmune disease, pregnancy or lactation disqualified patients from enrolment. This sample holds PBMCs from 8 to 10 ml fresh peripheral blood. The CDR3 runs 14 residues. The V segment lost 1 base and the J segment 6 bases; nucleotides outside the gene matches: 5. Germline V gene lookup returns CDR1 SEHNR and CDR2 FQNEAQ (reference sequence). Authors of the study amplified TCR beta CDR3 regions from RNA transcripts. The study used the HTBI primer set for a first-round RT-PCR of the TCR CDR3. TCRdb recomputed calls from the multiplex PCR reads with MiXCR, one row per CDR3 protein. Of some 700,000 distinct CDR3 sequences in the sample, roughly 17% were seen once.

Sequencing was done on a sample of blood. V gene TRBV7-9 combines with J gene TRBJ2-5, with TRBD2 matching 7 bases. The clonotype comes from a man between 45 and 60 years old with Graves' hyperthyroidism. The CDR3 sequence is CASSLEGGWQTQYF. The CDR3 DNA is TGTGCCAGCAGCTTAGAGGGAGGGTGGCAGACCCAGTACTTC.